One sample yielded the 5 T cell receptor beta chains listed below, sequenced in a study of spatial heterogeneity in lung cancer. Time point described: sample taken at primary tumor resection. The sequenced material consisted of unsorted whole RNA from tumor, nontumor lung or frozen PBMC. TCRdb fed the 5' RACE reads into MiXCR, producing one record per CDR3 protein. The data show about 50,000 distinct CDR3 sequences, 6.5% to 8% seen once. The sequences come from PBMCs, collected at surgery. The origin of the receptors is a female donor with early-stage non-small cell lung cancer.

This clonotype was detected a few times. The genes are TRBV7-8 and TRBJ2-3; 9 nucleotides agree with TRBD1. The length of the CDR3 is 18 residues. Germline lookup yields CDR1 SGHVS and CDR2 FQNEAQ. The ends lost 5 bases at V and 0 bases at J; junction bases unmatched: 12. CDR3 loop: CASSPIGGGQGSTDTQYF. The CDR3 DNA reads TGTGCCAGCAGCCCCATCGGAGGGGGACAGGGTAGCACAGATACGCAGTATTTT.

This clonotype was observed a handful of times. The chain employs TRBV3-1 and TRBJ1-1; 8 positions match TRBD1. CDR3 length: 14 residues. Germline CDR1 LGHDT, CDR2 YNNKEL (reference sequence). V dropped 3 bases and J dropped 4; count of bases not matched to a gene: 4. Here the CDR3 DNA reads TGTGCCAGCAGCCATATTACAGGGGGCACTGAAGCTTTCTTT. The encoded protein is CASSHITGGTEAFF.

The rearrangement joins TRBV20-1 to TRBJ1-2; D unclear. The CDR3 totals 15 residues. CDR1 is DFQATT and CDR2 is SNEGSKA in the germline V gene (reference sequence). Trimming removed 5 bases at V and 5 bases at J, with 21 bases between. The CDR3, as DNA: TGCAGTGCTCAACCCCCGAAGGGAGAGGGATATGGCTACACCTTC. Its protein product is CSAQPPKGEGYGYTF.

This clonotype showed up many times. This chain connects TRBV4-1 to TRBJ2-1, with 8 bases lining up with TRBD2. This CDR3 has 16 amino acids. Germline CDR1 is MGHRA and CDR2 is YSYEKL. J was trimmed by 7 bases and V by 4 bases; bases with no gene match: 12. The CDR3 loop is CASSRPTGTRGNEQFF. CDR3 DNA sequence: TGCGCCAGCAGCCGACCAACCGGGACTAGGGGTAATGAGCAGTTCTTC.

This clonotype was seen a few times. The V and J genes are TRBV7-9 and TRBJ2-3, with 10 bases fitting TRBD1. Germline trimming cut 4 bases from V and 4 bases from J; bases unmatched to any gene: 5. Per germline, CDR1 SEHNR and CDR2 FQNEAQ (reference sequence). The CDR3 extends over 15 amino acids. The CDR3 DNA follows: TGTGCCAGCAGCTCCGGGACAGGGGACGCAGATACGCAGTATTTT. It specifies CASSSGTGDADTQYF.